The following is a T cell receptor (beta chain) sequence with its context. This clone's antigen is unknown. One base away there is no much larger clone; base qualities are not given. Library preparation used 5' RACE. The sequencer listed for this sample is Illumina HiSeq 2000. A universal primer binding site was introduced by template switching, and a unique molecular identifier was present in the final cDNA, enabling accurate counting of TCR cDNA molecules. First-strand cDNA for TCR alpha and beta chains was synthesized from specific primers in the conserved constant-segment region. Each cDNA library was double barcoded, with a SMART-Mk sample barcode plus Illumina barcodes, to control for contamination. TruSeq adapter sequences along with Illumina sample barcodes were introduced in two successive PCR steps. The TCR alpha and beta cDNA libraries were sequenced on the Illumina HiSeq platform using custom primers. As for the authors' bioinformatics: MiGEC was used to process raw reads and extract unique molecular identifiers, and MiXCR was used to find CDR3 positions. For each individual, recombination models were inferred using an EM algorithm with the repgenHMM and IGoR tools. The analysis of shared clonotypes was done with the tcR package in R, with sharing normalized by the product of cloneset sizes. Out-of-frame nonproductive sequences were analyzed to study raw recombination free of thymic and clonal selection effects. TCRdb reran the public reads through fastp at Q25 and MiXCR, keeping productive beta chains. Each entry merges the rows of one CDR3 protein and shows their most common DNA and genes. TCRdb, not the authors, supplied the V and J calls. The sample data list some 500,000 distinct CDR3 sequences, and roughly a fifth of these were observed just once. Roughly 0.91% of the sample rests with the top ten.

Only healthy Caucasian donors were included. Three pairs of female monozygotic twins, all aged 18 to 29 years, made up the twin cohort. Positive isolation kits from Invitrogen were used to isolate the CD4+ and CD8+ T cell populations. Including cysteine and phenylalanine, the CDR3 has 16 amino acids. The DNA shown is the 48-base CDR3, in frame from base 1. CDR1 is given as ENHRY and CDR2 as SYGVKD, both from the germline V gene. V loses 3 bases, J loses 0 bases, and the germline ends lie 12 bases apart. This sample is part of a study of identical twins (dated by TCRdb to about 2016). About the study as a whole: To test whether fetal clonotypes persist, this study deep-sequenced TCR alpha and beta repertoires from monozygotic twins, from unrelated adults of various ages, and from cord blood. To rule out contamination, replicate twin experiments were performed at different times with different library preparation protocols. Results the study describes overall, beyond this receptor: In beta out-of-frame sequences, excess twin sharing was weaker, because having fewer shared sequences lowered the signal-to-noise ratio. Fewer insertions were carried by abundant cord blood beta clonotypes, a similar but weaker trend appeared in young adult naive repertoires, and no such trend appeared in memory repertoires. Out-of-frame TCR alpha sharing in monozygotic twins was systematically underestimated by recombination models, whereas sharing between unrelated individuals was in agreement with the recombination models. Zero-insertion analyses could be partly confounded by invariant T cells such as MAIT and iNKT, though diverse VJ usage argued against such confounding for most clonotypes. Conclusions relied on cross-sectional statistical analysis, since the same donors could not be followed over many years. Compared with coincidental sharing between unrelated individuals, out-of-frame TCR alpha sequences shared between twins had an excess of sequences with low generation probability.

This sample also belongs to another study, concerning T cells expressing NK-cell markers. As the second study states: Three sorted T-cell subsets (CD3+CD56+NKG2C+, CD3+CD56+NKG2C- and CD3+CD56-NKG2C+) from fewer than 10 donors had their TCR beta-chain repertoires profiled. Among the eight sequenced donors, only one was HCMV-seronegative, while the other seven were HCMV-seropositive. To restrict sorting to alphabetaTCR-expressing T cells, an anti-gammadeltaTCR antibody was added in several experiments. In several donors, the dominant CD3+CD56+NKG2C+ clonotypes were found to rank among the top 10 CD8+ clonotypes and to make up about 1.0-7.0% of CD8+ T cells. Those dominant clonotypes were again the most abundant among CD3+CD56-NKG2C+ cells in a few donors, at about 25-65%. Whether the expanded NKG2C-expressing T cell clones were specific for HCMV antigens was left unclear. All eight donors whose samples were sequenced were randomly selected healthy volunteers, three of them men and five women. HCMV-specific IgG was detected in serum with a commercial ELISA kit to determine HCMV serostatus. Reads were demultiplexed and grouped by UMI with MIGEC, and clonotypes were assembled and quantified with MiTCR. To exclude erroneous sequences, any TCR cDNA sequence not supported by at least two reads was discarded. Downstream repertoire analysis used the tcR package, and clonotypes were matched across fractions by CDR3 nucleotide sequence plus V segment. VDJmatch was used to annotate antigen specificity against VDJdb, with one amino acid substitution in CDR3 allowed.

The chain joins TRBV10-3 to TRBJ1-5; the D segment could be TRBD1, given 5 matching bases. The sequence was obtained from a young woman in good health. Sequencing was done on a sample of CD4+ T cells sorted from blood. The DNA is TGTGCCATCAGTGAAACAGGACAATATAGCAATCAGCCCCAGCATTTT. This sequence encodes CAISETGQYSNQPQHF.